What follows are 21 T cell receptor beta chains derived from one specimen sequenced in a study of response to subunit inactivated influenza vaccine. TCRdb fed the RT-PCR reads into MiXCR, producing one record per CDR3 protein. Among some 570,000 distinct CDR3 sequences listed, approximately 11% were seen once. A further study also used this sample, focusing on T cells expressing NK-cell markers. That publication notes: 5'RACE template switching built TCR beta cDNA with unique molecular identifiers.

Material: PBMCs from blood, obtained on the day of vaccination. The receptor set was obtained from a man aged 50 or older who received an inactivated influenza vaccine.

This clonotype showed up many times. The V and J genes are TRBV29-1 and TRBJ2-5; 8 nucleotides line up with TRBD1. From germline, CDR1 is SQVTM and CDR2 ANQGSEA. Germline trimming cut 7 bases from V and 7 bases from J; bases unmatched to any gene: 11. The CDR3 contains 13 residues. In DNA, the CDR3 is TGCAGCGGTTACGATCAGGGGGCCGGGACCCAGTACTTC. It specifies CSGYDQGAGTQYF.

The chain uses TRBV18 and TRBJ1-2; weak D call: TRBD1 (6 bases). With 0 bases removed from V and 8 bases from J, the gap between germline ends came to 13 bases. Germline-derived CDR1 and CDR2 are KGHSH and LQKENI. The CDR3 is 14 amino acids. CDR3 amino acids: CASSPPGAAEGYTF. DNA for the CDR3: TGTGCCAGCTCACCACCGGGGGCCGCCGAGGGCTACACCTTC.

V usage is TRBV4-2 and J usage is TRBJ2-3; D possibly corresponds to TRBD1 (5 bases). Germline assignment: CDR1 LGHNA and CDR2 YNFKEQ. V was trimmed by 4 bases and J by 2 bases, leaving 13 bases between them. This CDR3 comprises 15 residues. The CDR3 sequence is CASSPLQGNTDTQYF. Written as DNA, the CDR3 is TGTGCCAGCAGCCCCCTCCAGGGAAACACAGATACGCAGTATTTT.

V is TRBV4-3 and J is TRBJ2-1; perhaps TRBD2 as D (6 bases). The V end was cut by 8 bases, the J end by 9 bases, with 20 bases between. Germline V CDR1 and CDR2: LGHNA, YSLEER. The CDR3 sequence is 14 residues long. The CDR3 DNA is TGCGCCAGCGGTTCAGGCGGGAACCACGGTGAGCAGTTCTTC. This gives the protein CASGSGGNHGEQFF.

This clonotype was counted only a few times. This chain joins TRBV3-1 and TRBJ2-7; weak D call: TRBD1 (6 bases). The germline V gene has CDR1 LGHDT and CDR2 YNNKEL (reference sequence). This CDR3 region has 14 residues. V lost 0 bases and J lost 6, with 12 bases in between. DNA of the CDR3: TGTGCCAGCAGCCAAGATACTGGGGGCGGCGAGCAGTACTTC. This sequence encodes CASSQDTGGGEQYF.

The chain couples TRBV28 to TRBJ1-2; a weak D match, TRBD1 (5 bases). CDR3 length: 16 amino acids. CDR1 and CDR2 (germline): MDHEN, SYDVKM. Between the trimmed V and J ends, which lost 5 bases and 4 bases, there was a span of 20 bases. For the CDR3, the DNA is TGTGCCAGCAGTGGGGACTCCCCCCCGCGGTCCTATGGCTACACCTTC. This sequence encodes CASSGDSPPRSYGYTF.

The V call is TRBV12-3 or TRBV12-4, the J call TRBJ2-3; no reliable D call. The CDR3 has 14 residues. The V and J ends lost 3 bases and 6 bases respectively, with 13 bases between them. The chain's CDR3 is CASSFAVMGDTQYF. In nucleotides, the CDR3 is TGTGCCAGCAGTTTCGCGGTAATGGGGGATACGCAGTATTTT.

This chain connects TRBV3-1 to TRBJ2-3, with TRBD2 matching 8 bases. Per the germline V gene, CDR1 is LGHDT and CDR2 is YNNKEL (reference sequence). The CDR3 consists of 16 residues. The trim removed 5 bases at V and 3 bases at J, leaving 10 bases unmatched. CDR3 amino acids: CASSSPRTSRTDTQYF. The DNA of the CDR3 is TGTGCCAGCAGCTCACCCCGGACTAGCCGAACAGATACGCAGTATTTT.

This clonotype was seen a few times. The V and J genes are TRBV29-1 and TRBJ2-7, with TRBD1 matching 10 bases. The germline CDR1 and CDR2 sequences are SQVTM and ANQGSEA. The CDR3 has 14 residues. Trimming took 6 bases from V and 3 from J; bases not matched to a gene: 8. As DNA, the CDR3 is TGCAGCGTCGGATTCCGGGACAGGGGCTACGAGCAGTACTTC. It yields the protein CSVGFRDRGYEQYF.

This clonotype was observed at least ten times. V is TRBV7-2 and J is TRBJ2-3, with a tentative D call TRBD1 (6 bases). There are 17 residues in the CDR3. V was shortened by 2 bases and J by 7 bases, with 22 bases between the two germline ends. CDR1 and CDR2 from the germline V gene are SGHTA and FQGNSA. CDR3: CASSLSPNRLGANTQYF. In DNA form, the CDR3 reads TGTGCCAGCAGCTTATCGCCTAATCGACTGGGGGCTAATACGCAGTATTTT.

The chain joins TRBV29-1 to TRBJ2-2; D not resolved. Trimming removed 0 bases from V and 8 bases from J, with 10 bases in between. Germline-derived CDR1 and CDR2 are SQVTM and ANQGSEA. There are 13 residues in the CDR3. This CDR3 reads CSVEDRNLGELFF. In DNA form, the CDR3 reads TGCAGCGTTGAAGATAGAAACTTAGGGGAGCTGTTTTTT.

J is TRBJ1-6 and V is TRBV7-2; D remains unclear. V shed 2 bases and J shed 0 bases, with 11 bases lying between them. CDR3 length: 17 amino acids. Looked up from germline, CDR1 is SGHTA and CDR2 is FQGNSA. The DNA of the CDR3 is TGTGCCAGCAGCTTACGGGGTCCGAGCTCCTATAATTCACCCCTCCACTTT. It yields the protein CASSLRGPSSYNSPLHF.

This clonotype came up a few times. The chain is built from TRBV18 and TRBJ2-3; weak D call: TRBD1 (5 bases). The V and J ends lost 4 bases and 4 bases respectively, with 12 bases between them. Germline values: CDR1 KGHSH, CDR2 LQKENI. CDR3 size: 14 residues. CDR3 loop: CASSREGAPDTQYF. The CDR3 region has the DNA TGTGCCAGCTCACGCGAAGGGGCCCCAGATACGCAGTATTTT. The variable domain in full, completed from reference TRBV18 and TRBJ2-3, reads NAGVMQNPRHLVRRRGQEARLRCSPMKGHSHVYWYRQLPEEGLKFMVYLQKENIIDESGMPKERFSAEFPKEGPSILRIQQVVRGDSAAYFCASSREGAPDTQYFGPGTRLTVL.

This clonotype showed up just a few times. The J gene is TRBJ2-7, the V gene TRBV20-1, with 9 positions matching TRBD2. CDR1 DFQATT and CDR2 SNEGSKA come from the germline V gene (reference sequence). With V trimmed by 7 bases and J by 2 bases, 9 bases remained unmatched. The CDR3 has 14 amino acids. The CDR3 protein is CSGTQASGTYEQYF. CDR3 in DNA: TGCAGTGGGACCCAGGCTAGCGGGACCTACGAGCAGTACTTC.

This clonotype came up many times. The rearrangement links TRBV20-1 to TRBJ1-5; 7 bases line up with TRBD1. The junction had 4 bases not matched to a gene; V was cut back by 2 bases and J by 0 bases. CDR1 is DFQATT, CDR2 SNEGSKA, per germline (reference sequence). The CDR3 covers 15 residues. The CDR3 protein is CSARKGAGSNQPQHF. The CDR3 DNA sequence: TGCAGTGCTAGAAAGGGGGCAGGTAGCAATCAGCCCCAGCATTTT.

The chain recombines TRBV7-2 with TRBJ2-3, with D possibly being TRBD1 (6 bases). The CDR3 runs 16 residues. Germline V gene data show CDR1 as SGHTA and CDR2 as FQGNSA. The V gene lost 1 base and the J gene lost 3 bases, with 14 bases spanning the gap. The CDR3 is CASSLGGQGLTDTQYF. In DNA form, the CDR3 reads TGTGCCAGCAGCTTAGGTGGTCAGGGGTTAACAGATACGCAGTATTTT.

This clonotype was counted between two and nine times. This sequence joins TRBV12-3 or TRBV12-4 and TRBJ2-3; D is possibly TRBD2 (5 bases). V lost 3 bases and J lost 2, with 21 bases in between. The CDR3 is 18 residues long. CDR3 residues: CASSFLRRSRGSTDTQYF. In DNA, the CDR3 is TGTGCCAGCAGTTTTTTGAGGAGGTCACGCGGATCCACAGATACGCAGTATTTT.

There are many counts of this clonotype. The CDR3 sequence: CASSPDSLGEKLFF. DNA of the CDR3: TGTGCCAGCAGCCCTGACAGCTTGGGTGAAAAACTGTTTTTT. J is TRBJ1-4 and V is TRBV12-3 or TRBV12-4; TRBD1 is a possible D gene (5 bases). The germline V and J ends were trimmed by 6 bases and 7 bases, with 15 bases remaining between them. This CDR3 is 14 amino acids long.

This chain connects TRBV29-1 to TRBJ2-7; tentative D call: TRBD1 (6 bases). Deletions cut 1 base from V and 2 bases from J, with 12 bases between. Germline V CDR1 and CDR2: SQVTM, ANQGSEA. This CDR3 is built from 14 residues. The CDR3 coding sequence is TGCAGCGTTGAAGTGGCAGGGGTCCCCTACGAGCAGTACTTC. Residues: CSVEVAGVPYEQYF.

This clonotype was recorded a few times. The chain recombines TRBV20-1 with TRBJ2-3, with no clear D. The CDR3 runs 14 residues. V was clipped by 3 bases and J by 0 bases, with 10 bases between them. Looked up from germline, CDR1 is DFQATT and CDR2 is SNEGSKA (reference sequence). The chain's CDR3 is CSARSGPSTDTQYF. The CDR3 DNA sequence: TGCAGTGCTAGGTCCGGGCCAAGCACAGATACGCAGTATTTT.

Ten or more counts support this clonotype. This CDR3 reads CASSGREGEQFF. The CDR3 DNA sequence: TGTGCCAGCTCCGGGCGGGAGGGTGAGCAGTTCTTC. The chain recombines TRBV7-6 with TRBJ2-1; 9 nucleotides align to TRBD2. The CDR3 is made up of 12 amino acids. Looked up from germline, CDR1 is SGHVS and CDR2 is FNYEAQ. With V trimmed by 8 bases and J by 9 bases, 5 bases remained unmatched.